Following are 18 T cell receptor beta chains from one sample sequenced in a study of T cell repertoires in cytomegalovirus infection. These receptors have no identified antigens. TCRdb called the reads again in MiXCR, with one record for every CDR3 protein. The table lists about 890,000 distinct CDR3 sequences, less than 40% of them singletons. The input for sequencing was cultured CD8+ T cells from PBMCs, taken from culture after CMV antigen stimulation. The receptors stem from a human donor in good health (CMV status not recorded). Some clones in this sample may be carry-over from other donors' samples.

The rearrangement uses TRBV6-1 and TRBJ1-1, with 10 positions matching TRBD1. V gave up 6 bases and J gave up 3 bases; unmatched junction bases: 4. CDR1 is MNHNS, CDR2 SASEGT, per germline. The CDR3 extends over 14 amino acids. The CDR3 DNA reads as TGTGCCAGCAGCGAGACAGGGGGCTACACTGAAGCTTTCTTT. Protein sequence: CASSETGGYTEAFF.

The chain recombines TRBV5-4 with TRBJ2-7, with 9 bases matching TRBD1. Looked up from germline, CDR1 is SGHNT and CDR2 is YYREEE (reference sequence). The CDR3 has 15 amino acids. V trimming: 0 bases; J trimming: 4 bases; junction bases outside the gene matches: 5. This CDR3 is CASSLDGQGIYEQYF. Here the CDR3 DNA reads TGTGCCAGCAGCTTGGATGGACAGGGGATTTACGAGCAGTACTTC. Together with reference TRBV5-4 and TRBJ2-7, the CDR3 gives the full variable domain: ETGVTQSPTHLIKTRGQQVTLRCSSQSGHNTVSWYQQALGQGPQFIFQYYREEENGRGNFPPRFSGLQFPNYSSELNVNALELDDSALYLCASSLDGQGIYEQYFGPGTRLTVT.

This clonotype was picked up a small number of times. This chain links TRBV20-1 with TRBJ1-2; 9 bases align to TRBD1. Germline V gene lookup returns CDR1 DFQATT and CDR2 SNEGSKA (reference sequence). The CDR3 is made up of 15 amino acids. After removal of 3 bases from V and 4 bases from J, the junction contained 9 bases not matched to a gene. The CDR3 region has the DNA TGCAGTGCTAGCCCCCCGGGACAGGGTTTCTATGGCTACACCTTC. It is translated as CSASPPGQGFYGYTF.

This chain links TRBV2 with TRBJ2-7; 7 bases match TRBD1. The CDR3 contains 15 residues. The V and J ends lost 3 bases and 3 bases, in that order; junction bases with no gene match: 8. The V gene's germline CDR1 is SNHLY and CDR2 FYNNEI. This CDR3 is CASSEALGDSYEQYF. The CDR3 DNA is TGTGCCAGCAGTGAGGCCTTGGGGGACAGCTACGAGCAGTACTTC.

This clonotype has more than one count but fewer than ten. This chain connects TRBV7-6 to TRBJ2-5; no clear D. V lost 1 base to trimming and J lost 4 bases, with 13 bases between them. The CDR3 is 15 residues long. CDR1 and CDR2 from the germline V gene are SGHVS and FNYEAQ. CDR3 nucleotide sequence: TGTGCCAGCAGCTTAGTGAGCTCCTCCGGAGAGACCCAGTACTTC. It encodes CASSLVSSSGETQYF.

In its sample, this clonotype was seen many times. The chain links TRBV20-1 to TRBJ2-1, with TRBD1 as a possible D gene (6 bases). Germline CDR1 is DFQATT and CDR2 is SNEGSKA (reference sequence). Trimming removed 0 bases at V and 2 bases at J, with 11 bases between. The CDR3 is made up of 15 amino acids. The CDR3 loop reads CSAREGGLPYNEQFF. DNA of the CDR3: TGCAGTGCTAGAGAAGGGGGTTTGCCCTACAATGAGCAGTTCTTC.

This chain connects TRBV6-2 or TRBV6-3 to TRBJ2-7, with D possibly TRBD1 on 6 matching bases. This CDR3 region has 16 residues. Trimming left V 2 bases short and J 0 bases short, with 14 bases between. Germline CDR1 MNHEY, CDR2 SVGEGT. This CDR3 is CASSYARQANSYEQYF. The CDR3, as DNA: TGTGCCAGCAGTTACGCGAGACAGGCAAACTCCTACGAGCAGTACTTC.

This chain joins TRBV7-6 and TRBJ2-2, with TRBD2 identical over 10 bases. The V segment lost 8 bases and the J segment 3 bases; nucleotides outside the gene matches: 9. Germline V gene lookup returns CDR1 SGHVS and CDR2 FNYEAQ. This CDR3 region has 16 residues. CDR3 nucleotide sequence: TGTGCCAGCTCCTTAGAGCGGGGGGGCTACACCGGGGAGCTGTTTTTT. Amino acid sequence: CASSLERGGYTGELFF.

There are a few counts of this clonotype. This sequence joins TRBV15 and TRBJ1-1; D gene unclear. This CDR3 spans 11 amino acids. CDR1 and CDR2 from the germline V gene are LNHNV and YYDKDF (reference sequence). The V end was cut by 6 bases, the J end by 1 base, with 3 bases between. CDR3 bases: TGTGCCACCAGGACGAACACTGAAGCTTTCTTT. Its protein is CATRTNTEAFF.

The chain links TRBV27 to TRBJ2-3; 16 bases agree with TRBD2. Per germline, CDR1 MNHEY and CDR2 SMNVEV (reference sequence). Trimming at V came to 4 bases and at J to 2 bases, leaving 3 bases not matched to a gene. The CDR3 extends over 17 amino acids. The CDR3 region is CASSSGLAGGLTDTQYF. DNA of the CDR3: TGTGCCAGCAGTTCGGGACTAGCGGGGGGGCTCACAGATACGCAGTATTTT.

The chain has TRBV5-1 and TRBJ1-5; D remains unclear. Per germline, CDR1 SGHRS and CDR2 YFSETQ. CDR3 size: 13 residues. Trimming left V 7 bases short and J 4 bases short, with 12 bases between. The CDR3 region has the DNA TGCGCCAGCCATGTCAGTCTTAATCAGCCCCAGCATTTT. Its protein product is CASHVSLNQPQHF.

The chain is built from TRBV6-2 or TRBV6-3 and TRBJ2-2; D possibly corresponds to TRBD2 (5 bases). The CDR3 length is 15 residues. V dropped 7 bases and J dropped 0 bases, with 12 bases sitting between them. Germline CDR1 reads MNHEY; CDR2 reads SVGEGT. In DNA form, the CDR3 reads TGTGCCAGCATACGAGGGATCTCGAACACCGGGGAGCTGTTTTTT. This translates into CASIRGISNTGELFF.

The CDR3 protein is CASSYKAPPHGYYEQYV. In DNA, the CDR3 is TGTGCCAGCAGTTACAAGGCCCCTCCTCACGGATACTACGAGCAGTACGTC. The chain couples TRBV6-6 to TRBJ2-7, with D uncertain. Germline V gene sequence: CDR1 MNHNY, CDR2 SVGAGI (reference sequence). This CDR3 is 17 amino acids long. Trimming removed 2 bases from V and 3 bases from J, with 20 bases in between.

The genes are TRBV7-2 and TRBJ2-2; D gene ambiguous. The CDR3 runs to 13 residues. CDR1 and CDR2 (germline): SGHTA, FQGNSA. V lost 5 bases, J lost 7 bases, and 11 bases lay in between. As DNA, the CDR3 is TGTGCCAGCAGCAACGGACGCGGCGGGGAGCTGTTTTTT. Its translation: CASSNGRGGELFF.

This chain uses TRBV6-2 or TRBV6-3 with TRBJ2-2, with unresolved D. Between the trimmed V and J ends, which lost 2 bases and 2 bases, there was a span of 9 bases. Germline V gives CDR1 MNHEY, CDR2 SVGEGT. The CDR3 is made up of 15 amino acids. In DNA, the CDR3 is TGTGCCAGCAGTTACGAGAACACCAACACCGGGGAGCTGTTTTTT. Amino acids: CASSYENTNTGELFF.

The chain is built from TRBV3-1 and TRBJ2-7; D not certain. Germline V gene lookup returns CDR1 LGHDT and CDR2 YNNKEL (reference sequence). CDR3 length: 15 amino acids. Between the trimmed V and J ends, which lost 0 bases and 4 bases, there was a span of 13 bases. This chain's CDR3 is CASSQEAPFLYEQYF. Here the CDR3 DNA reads TGTGCCAGCAGCCAAGAGGCTCCCTTTTTGTACGAGCAGTACTTC.

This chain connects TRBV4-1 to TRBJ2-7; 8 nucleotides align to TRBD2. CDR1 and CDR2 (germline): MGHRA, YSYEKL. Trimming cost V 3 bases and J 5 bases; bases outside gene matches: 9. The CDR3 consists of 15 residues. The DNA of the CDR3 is TGCGCCAGCAGCCACCCGGGGGGGCTGAAGAACGAGCAGTACTTC. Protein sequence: CASSHPGGLKNEQYF.

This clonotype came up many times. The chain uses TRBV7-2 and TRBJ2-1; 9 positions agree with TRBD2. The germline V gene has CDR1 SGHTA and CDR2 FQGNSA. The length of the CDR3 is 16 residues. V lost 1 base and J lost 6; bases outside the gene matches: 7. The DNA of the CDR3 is TGTGCCAGCAGCTTAGTAGGCGGGGGGGCCGGCAATGAGCAGTTCTTC. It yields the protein CASSLVGGGAGNEQFF.